These 24 T cell receptor beta chains share one sample of origin, sequenced in a study of blood T cell repertoires in COVID-19. Only in-frame clones appear in the TCRdb table, and some are missing; sequencing was by immunoSEQ multiplex PCR. The data show a few hundred thousand clones, 80% to 90% seen once. Sequenced sample: peripheral blood. The receptor set was obtained from a woman between 40 and 50 years old who had recovered from COVID-19.

This rearrangement joins TRBV7-2 to TRBJ1-1, with TRBD1 matching 9 bases. J was trimmed by 12 bases and V by 0 bases; bases with no gene match: 11. The CDR3 is 15 residues long. Per the germline V gene, CDR1 is SGHTA and CDR2 is FQGNSA. CDR3 nucleotide sequence: TGTGCCAGCAGCTTAGCGGGACCGGGACAGGGTTTTACTTTCTTT. This translates into CASSLAGPGQGFTFF.

The genes are TRBV10-3 and TRBJ1-1; D is uncertain. The CDR3 is made up of 12 amino acids. V dropped 10 bases and J dropped 2 bases, with 11 bases sitting between them. Germline V gives CDR1 ENHRY, CDR2 SYGVKD. CDR3 sequence reads: CATRSLNTEAFF. CDR3 DNA sequence: TGTGCCACTCGGAGTCTAAACACTGAAGCTTTCTTT.

The sample holds a few counts of this clone. This sequence joins TRBV19 and TRBJ1-1, with 7 nucleotides matching TRBD1. V trimming: 5 bases; J trimming: 3 bases; junction bases outside the gene matches: 6. This CDR3 region has 14 residues. From germline, CDR1 is LNHDA and CDR2 SQIVND (reference sequence). The CDR3 DNA reads TGTGCCAGTAGTCCTTGGACAGGCTACACTGAAGCTTTCTTT. Residues: CASSPWTGYTEAFF.

The chain carries TRBV6-1 and TRBJ2-3; D might be TRBD2 (5 bases). Between the trimmed V and J ends, which lost 3 bases and 2 bases, there was a span of 15 bases. The germline CDR1 and CDR2 sequences are MNHNS and SASEGT. The CDR3 totals 16 residues. CDR3 sequence: CASSDLSGDPTDTQYF. CDR3 coding DNA: TGTGCCAGCAGTGACCTAAGCGGAGACCCCACAGATACGCAGTATTTT.

This clone turned up a few times. The chain combines TRBV7-9 with TRBJ2-3; D remains ambiguous. Germline loops: CDR1 SEHNR, CDR2 FQNEAQ (reference sequence). The CDR3 contains 15 residues. V was shortened by 4 bases and J by 1 base, with 12 bases between the two germline ends. The CDR3 here is CASSSTVTRTDTQYF. The CDR3 nucleotides are TGTGCCAGCAGCTCCACGGTTACCCGCACAGATACGCAGTATTTT.

This clone was counted only a few times. The chain combines TRBV7-9 with TRBJ1-1, with D hard to call. CDR1 and CDR2 from the germline V gene are SEHNR and FQNEAQ (reference sequence). This CDR3 contains 14 residues. Deletions cut 3 bases from V and 2 bases from J, with 10 bases between. CDR3 nucleotides: TGTGCCAGCAGCTTGATGCAGTACAACACTGAAGCTTTCTTT. Encoded protein: CASSLMQYNTEAFF.

In its sample, this clone was seen once. The V and J genes are TRBV9 and TRBJ2-7, with 11 bases fitting TRBD2. The CDR3 length is 15 residues. Trimming removed 4 bases from V and 5 bases from J; junction bases left unmatched: 8. Germline V CDR1 and CDR2: SGDLS, YYNGEE. CDR3 DNA: TGTGCCAGCAGCCCCCATAGCGGGGGGGCGGACGAGCAGTACTTC. Translating it yields CASSPHSGGADEQYF. Full variable domain (remainder filled in from reference TRBV9 and TRBJ2-7): DSGVTQTPKHLITATGQRVTLRCSPRSGDLSVYWYQQSLDQGLQFLIQYYNGEERAKGNILERFSAQQFPDLHSELNLSSLELGDSALYFCASSPHSGGADEQYFGPGTRLTVT.

The V and J genes are TRBV6-2 or TRBV6-3 and TRBJ1-2, with D tentatively TRBD1 (5 bases). Trimming took 8 bases from V and 4 from J, leaving 20 bases between them. Germline V gene lookup returns CDR1 MNHEY and CDR2 SVGEGT. CDR3 size: 15 residues. For the CDR3, the DNA is TGTGCCAGCTGTTCCCGACAGTTGGGGCCCTATGGCTACACCTTC. Translating gives CASCSRQLGPYGYTF.

The rearrangement links TRBV7-3 to TRBJ2-7; D is unresolved. CDR1 and CDR2 from the germline V gene are SGHTA and FQGTGA. Trimming removed 5 bases from V and 1 base from J, with 15 bases in between. There are 15 residues in the CDR3. Here the CDR3 DNA reads TGTGCCAGCAGCCCAAGTCTAGGAGTTTCCTACGAGCAGTACTTC. It specifies CASSPSLGVSYEQYF.

The V and J genes are TRBV29-1 and TRBJ2-5, with D possibly matching TRBD1 (5 bases). Trimming stripped 4 bases from V and 1 base from J, with 10 bases between. CDR1 and CDR2 from the germline V gene are SQVTM and ANQGSEA. The CDR3 consists of 13 residues. This CDR3 reads CSVVGRGQETQYF. In DNA, the CDR3 is TGCAGCGTTGTGGGGCGCGGCCAAGAGACCCAGTACTTC.

V is TRBV7-2 and J is TRBJ1-5; TRBD1 matches 8 bases. V was clipped by 5 bases and J by 3 bases; unmatched bases: 12. The CDR3 spans 17 residues. Germline CDR1 SGHTA, CDR2 FQGNSA. CDR3 in amino acids: CASSGQGGPLDNQPQHF. The CDR3 DNA reads TGTGCCAGCAGCGGACAGGGTGGGCCGCTTGACAATCAGCCCCAGCATTTT.

The J gene is TRBJ1-3, the V gene TRBV20-1; D unresolved. Germline CDR1 reads DFQATT; CDR2 reads SNEGSKA (reference sequence). The CDR3 is 14 residues long. The V end lost 3 bases, the J end lost 0 bases, and 9 bases lay between the germline ends. This CDR3 reads CSASRVLSGNTIYF. In DNA form, the CDR3 reads TGCAGTGCTAGTCGTGTACTCTCTGGAAACACCATATATTTT.

The chain recombines TRBV7-2 with TRBJ1-4, with 7 bases that match TRBD1. The CDR3 runs 18 residues. Germline CDR1 is SGHTA and CDR2 is FQGNSA. Germline trimming cut 3 bases from V and 7 bases from J; bases unmatched to any gene: 17. The CDR3 loop is CASSFERGQTGLGEKLFF. The CDR3 bases are TGTGCCAGCAGCTTTGAGAGAGGACAGACAGGGCTCGGTGAAAAACTGTTTTTT.

V is TRBV30 and J is TRBJ2-5, with 8 nucleotides matching TRBD1. This CDR3 spans 13 amino acids. Germline CDR1 GTSNPN, CDR2 SVGIG (reference sequence). Trimming cost V 8 bases and J 5 bases; bases outside gene matches: 10. The CDR3 sequence: CALDQGARETQYF. In DNA, the CDR3 is TGTGCCCTTGACCAGGGGGCTCGGGAGACCCAGTACTTC.

The chain has TRBV19 and TRBJ2-3, with 15 bases aligning to TRBD2. The CDR3 runs to 15 residues. V lost 8 bases to trimming and J lost 2 bases; unmatched junction nucleotides: 2. The germline V gene has CDR1 LNHDA and CDR2 SQIVND (reference sequence). Written as DNA, the CDR3 is TGTGCCAGTGGACTAGCGGGGGGGCCCACAGATACGCAGTATTTT. It codes for CASGLAGGPTDTQYF.

J is TRBJ2-1 and V is TRBV7-9, with TRBD2 as a possible D gene (6 bases). CDR1 and CDR2 from the germline V gene are SEHNR and FQNEAQ (reference sequence). The V end was cut by 5 bases, the J end by 0 bases, with 14 bases between. The CDR3 has 16 amino acids. The CDR3 protein is CASSTFGGLSYNEQFF. In DNA, the CDR3 is TGTGCCAGCAGCACCTTTGGGGGACTCTCCTACAATGAGCAGTTCTTC.

J is TRBJ1-1 and V is TRBV7-2, with TRBD1 identical over 7 bases. The length of the CDR3 is 13 residues. Germline CDR1 and CDR2: SGHTA and FQGNSA. The V and J ends lost 6 bases and 7 bases, in that order; junction bases with no gene match: 8. The CDR3 sequence: CASSQNRDSEAFF. DNA of the CDR3: TGTGCCAGCAGTCAAAACCGGGACAGTGAAGCTTTCTTT.

The chain is built from TRBV10-3 and TRBJ1-4, with a weak D call TRBD1 (6 bases). Germline-derived CDR1 and CDR2 are ENHRY and SYGVKD. V was pared by 6 bases and J by 7 bases, with 12 bases between. The CDR3 totals 13 residues. The CDR3 DNA sequence: TGTGCCATCAGGAACCAGGGGAGTGAAAAACTGTTTTTT. This gives the protein CAIRNQGSEKLFF.

V gene TRBV19 combines with J gene TRBJ1-5, with TRBD1 as a possible D gene (5 bases). CDR1 and CDR2 (germline): LNHDA, SQIVND (reference sequence). The CDR3 covers 15 residues. Trimming shortened V by 8 bases and J by 6 bases, and 20 bases separated the two germline ends. Here the CDR3 reads CASGRRGGDGQPQHF. CDR3 sequence (DNA): TGTGCCAGTGGTAGGAGGGGAGGGGACGGTCAGCCCCAGCATTTT.

This chain links TRBV7-2 with TRBJ1-1; D call uncertain. This CDR3 is 15 amino acids long. Germline CDR1 and CDR2: SGHTA and FQGNSA. V shed 2 bases and J shed 1 base, with 11 bases lying between them. CDR3: CASSLYEGRNTEAFF. In DNA form, the CDR3 reads TGTGCCAGCAGCTTATATGAGGGTCGGAACACTGAAGCTTTCTTT. The full variable domain, completed using reference TRBV7-2 and TRBJ1-1, is GAGVSQSPSNKVTEKGKDVELRCDPISGHTALYWYRQSLGQGLEFLIYFQGNSAPDKSGLPSDRFSAERTGGSVSTLTIQRTQQEDSAVYLCASSLYEGRNTEAFFGQGTRLTVV.

This rearrangement joins TRBV9 to TRBJ2-2, with 7 bases fitting TRBD2. Germline CDR1 reads SGDLS; CDR2 reads YYNGEE. CDR3 length equals 16 residues. Trimming removed 5 bases from V and 1 base from J; junction bases left unmatched: 8. The chain's CDR3 is CASRPSGGGNTGELFF. CDR3 bases: TGTGCCAGCAGGCCCTCGGGCGGGGGGAACACCGGGGAGCTGTTTTTT.

This clone was counted once. This chain uses TRBV19 with TRBJ1-1, with D possibly TRBD1 on 5 matching bases. This CDR3 is 14 amino acids long. In germline, CDR1 is LNHDA, CDR2 SQIVND (reference sequence). V shed 7 bases and J shed 10 bases, with 22 bases lying between them. The CDR3 bases are TGTGCCAGTATCCTTCCTGGGTCCTTGGGGGGAGCTTTCTTT. Amino acid sequence: CASILPGSLGGAFF.

This clone was counted a single time. This CDR3 reads CSASRGGRLNTEAFF. The DNA for the CDR3 is TGCAGTGCTAGTCGGGGTGGCAGACTGAACACTGAAGCTTTCTTT. V is TRBV20-1 and J is TRBJ1-1; D not resolved. This CDR3 comprises 15 residues. Germline loops: CDR1 DFQATT, CDR2 SNEGSKA (reference sequence). Trimming left V 3 bases short and J 0 bases short, with 14 bases between.

V is TRBV7-9 and J is TRBJ2-7, with TRBD1 identical over 7 bases. CDR3 length: 16 amino acids. After removal of 5 bases from V and 3 bases from J, the junction contained 13 bases not matched to a gene. CDR1 is SEHNR, CDR2 FQNEAQ, per germline (reference sequence). The CDR3 is CASSPPSGTANYEQYF. The CDR3 DNA sequence: TGTGCCAGCAGCCCACCTTCGGGGACAGCTAACTACGAGCAGTACTTC.